A single TCR beta chain is shown here with its context. Its antigen is not identified. Germline V gene sequence: CDR1 MNHEY, CDR2 SVGAGI. Trimming shortened V by 0 bases and J by 7 bases, and 18 bases separated the two germline ends. The CDR3 loop spans 16 amino acids. These data come from a study of cytomegalovirus exposure and HLA in healthy donors. Study outcomes and limitations: Earlier analysis found most TCR beta V segments productive about 90% or about 30% of the time.

The primer mix had 60 Vbeta and 13 Jbeta primers. TCRdb's table, derived via immunoSEQ multiplex PCR, lists solely in-frame clones and lacks some. Of about 100,000 clones listed, around 80% are singletons. The clonotype originates from a woman in her fifties or sixties in good health and CMV-seronegative. The chain couples TRBV6-5 to TRBJ1-2; D is ambiguous. The sample comprised PBMCs. CDR3 DNA sequence: TGTGCCAGCAGTTACTCTTTCGGGGTTCCGTTTGGTGGCTACACCTTC. This codes for CASSYSFGVPFGGYTF.